Below, one T cell receptor (beta chain) is given with its context. Its antigen is unknown. The sample belongs to a study of cytomegalovirus exposure and HLA in healthy donors. Amplification used 60 Vbeta primers and 13 Jbeta primers. The data were produced by immunoSEQ multiplex PCR, yet TCRdb's version contains in-frame clones alone and is incomplete. The sample lists roughly 180,000 clones; nearly 80% were seen once. Looked up from germline, CDR1 is LNHDA and CDR2 is SQIVND (reference sequence). With 4 bases clipped from V and 3 bases from J, the junction kept 2 bases outside the gene matches. This CDR3 comprises 15 residues. Study-wide results and limits: Reports described diagnosis of cytomegalovirus status by the classifier as highly specific and sensitive. It emerged from a later analysis that several of the most significant clusters appeared to be linked to common viral pathogens.

Participants comprised healthy donors of bone marrow. The source material was PBMCs. The receptor was derived from a female donor in good health and CMV-seronegative. The chain links TRBV19 to TRBJ2-1; 11 bases are shared with TRBD2. The CDR3 nucleotides read TGTGCCAGTAGTAAACTAGCGGGGGTCTACAATGAGCAGTTCTTC. Amino acid sequence: CASSKLAGVYNEQFF.